This entry concerns a single T cell receptor beta chain. The data stem from a study of blood T cell repertoires in COVID-19. Study-wide context: Researchers got acute and convalescent COVID-19 samples from the United States, Italy and Spain. The analysed material was cDNA or gDNA that came from T cells, B-cell-depleted T cells, or PBMCs.

This CDR3 comprises 15 residues. Trimming cost V 4 bases and J 0 bases, with 14 bases left between them. Germline V gene data show CDR1 as SGHRS and CDR2 as YFSETQ. Per the study methods: The assay estimated nucleated cells by amplifying reference gene primers. Using immunoSEQ multiplex PCR, the repertoire was profiled, and TCRdb retains in-frame clones only, with some absent. Clone size and V and J calls were adopted from that table, with D and trimming inferred from the DNA. The data hold fewer than 200,000 clones, with approximately 79% observed a single time. The chain carries TRBV5-1 and TRBJ2-7, with a possible D match to TRBD1 (6 bases). Sequences were obtained from peripheral blood. The clonotype comes from a woman aged 80 or over with acute or convalescent COVID-19. CDR3 in DNA: TGCGCCAGCAGCCCCGGACAGCCGAGCTCCTACGAGCAGTACTTC. Protein: CASSPGQPSSYEQYF.